The clone carrying this TCR beta chain has just one count. The table came from immunoSEQ multiplex PCR; TCRdb's copy has only in-frame clones and leaves some out. The data hold tens of thousands of clones, with approximately 80% observed a single time. Systemic immunosuppression or autoimmune disease history was grounds to exclude patients. This sample stems from a study of OX40 agonist ivuxolimab in advanced cancers. The germline CDR1 and CDR2 sequences are SGHTA and FQGNSA. The ends lost 5 bases at V and 8 bases at J; junction bases unmatched: 8. The CDR3 runs to 13 residues. The V gene is TRBV7-2, the J gene TRBJ1-1; 7 nucleotides line up with TRBD1. The sample here was CD4+ or CD8+ T cells sorted from blood, taken in a trial of the OX40 agonist ivuxolimab. The clonotype originates from an adult with an advanced solid tumor such as melanoma, head and neck, liver or kidney cancer. Written as DNA, the CDR3 is TGTGCCAGCAGCGGACAGGACGGGCAGGAAGCTTTCTTT. Protein sequence: CASSGQDGQEAFF.